Sequencing of this TCR beta chain was carried out in a study of cytomegalovirus exposure and HLA in healthy donors. Study information: Among the 398 donors who were genotyped, about 86% fell in the genetic ancestry cluster that is associated with self-reported Caucasian donors.

Both 60 Vbeta primers and 13 Jbeta primers went into the PCR. The method was immunoSEQ multiplex PCR; TCRdb's version includes in-frame clones alone and lacks a portion of them. The sample shows about 100,000 clones, about four fifths of them seen only once. Study-level findings and limits: Among donors in an Asian-associated ancestry cluster, a later analysis reportedly found fewer N-insertions than the approximately 700-donor mean. Researchers reported that a few CMV-associated chains were confirmed in vitro as CMV antigen-specific. TCR association rates varied by HLA locus in a later analysis, with DRB1 highest and HLA-C lowest.

This clone was detected only once. The antigen is not known. The CDR3 has 14 amino acids. CDR1 is SGHTA, CDR2 FQGTGA, per germline. After removal of 5 bases from V and 6 bases from J, the junction contained 6 bases not matched to a gene. The TCR originated in a man younger than 40 in good health and CMV-seronegative. V and J are TRBV7-3 and TRBJ2-3, with TRBD1 matching 9 bases. The specimen sequenced was PBMCs. This CDR3 reads CASSIGTGSDTQYF. CDR3 in DNA: TGTGCCAGCAGCATCGGGACAGGGTCTGATACGCAGTATTTT.